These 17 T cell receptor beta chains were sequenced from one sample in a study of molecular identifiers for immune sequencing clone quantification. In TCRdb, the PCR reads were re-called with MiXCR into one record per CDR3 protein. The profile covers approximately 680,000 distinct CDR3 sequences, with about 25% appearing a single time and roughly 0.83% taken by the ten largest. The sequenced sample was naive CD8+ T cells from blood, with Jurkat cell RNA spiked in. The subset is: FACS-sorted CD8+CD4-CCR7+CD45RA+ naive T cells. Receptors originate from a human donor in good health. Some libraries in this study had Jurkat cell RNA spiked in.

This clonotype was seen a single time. CDR3 protein: CASRLAGGPYEQYF. The DNA of the CDR3 is TGTGCCAGCAGACTAGCTGGAGGGCCATACGAGCAGTACTTC. The rearrangement links TRBV27 to TRBJ2-7; D is perhaps TRBD2 (6 bases). Germline CDR1 MNHEY, CDR2 SMNVEV (reference sequence). CDR3 size: 14 residues. Trimming stripped 6 bases from V and 4 bases from J, with 16 bases between.

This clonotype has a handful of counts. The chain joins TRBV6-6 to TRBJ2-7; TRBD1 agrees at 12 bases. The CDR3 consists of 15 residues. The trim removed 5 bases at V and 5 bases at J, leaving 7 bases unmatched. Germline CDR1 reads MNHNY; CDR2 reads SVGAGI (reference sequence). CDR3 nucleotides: TGTGCCAGCAGTGATGGGGACAGGGGGCTCCACGAGCAGTACTTC. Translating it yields CASSDGDRGLHEQYF.

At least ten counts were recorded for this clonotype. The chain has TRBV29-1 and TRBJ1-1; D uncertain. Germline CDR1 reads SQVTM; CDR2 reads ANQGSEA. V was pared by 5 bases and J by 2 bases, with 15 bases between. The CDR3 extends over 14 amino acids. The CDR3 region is CSVLIGGLNTEAFF. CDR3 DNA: TGCAGCGTTCTTATTGGCGGCCTAAACACTGAAGCTTTCTTT.

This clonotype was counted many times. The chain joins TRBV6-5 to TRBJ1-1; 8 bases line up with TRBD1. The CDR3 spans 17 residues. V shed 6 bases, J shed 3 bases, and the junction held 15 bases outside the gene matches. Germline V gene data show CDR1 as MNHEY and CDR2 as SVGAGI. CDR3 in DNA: TGTGCCAGCAGCCAGACAGGGGATTACCGGGGCGACACTGAAGCTTTCTTT. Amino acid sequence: CASSQTGDYRGDTEAFF.

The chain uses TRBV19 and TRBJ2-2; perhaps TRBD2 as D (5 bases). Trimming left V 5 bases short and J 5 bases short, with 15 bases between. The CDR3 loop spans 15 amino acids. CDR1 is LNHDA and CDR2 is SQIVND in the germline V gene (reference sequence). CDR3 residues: CASSYGIYTTGELFF. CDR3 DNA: TGTGCCAGTAGTTACGGGATCTACACTACCGGGGAGCTGTTTTTT. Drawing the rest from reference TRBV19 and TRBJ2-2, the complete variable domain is DGGITQSPKYLFRKEGQNVTLSCEQNLNHDAMYWYRQDPGQGLRLIYYSQIVNDFQKGDIAEGYSVSREKKESFPLTVTSAQKNPTAFYLCASSYGIYTTGELFFGEGSRLTVL.

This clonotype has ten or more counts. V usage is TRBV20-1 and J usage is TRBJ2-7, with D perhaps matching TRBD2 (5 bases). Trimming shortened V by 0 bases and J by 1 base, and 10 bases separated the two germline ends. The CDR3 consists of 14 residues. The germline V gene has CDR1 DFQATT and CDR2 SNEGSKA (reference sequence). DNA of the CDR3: TGCAGTGCTAGAGATCGTAAGCGGTCCTACGAGCAGTACTTC. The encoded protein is CSARDRKRSYEQYF.

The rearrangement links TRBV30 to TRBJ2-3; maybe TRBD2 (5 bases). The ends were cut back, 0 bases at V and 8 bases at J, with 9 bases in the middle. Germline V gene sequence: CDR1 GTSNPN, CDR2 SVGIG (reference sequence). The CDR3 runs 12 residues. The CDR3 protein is CAWSVGAVTQYF. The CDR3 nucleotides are TGTGCCTGGAGTGTGGGAGCGGTTACGCAGTATTTT.

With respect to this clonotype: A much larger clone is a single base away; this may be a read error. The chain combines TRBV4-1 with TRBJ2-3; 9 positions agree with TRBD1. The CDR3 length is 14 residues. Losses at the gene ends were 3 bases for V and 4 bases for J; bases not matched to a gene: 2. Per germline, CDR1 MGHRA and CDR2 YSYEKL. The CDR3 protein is CASSQTGGADTQYF. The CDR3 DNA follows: TGCGCCAGCAGCCAGACAGGGGGGGCAGATACGCAGTATTTT.

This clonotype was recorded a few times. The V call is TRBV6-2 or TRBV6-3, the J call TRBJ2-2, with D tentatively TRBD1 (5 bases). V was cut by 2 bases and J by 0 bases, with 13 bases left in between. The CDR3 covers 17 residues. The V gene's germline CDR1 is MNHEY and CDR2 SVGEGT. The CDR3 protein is CASSYRDRRSNTGELFF. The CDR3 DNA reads TGTGCCAGCAGTTACCGCGACAGAAGATCGAACACCGGGGAGCTGTTTTTT.

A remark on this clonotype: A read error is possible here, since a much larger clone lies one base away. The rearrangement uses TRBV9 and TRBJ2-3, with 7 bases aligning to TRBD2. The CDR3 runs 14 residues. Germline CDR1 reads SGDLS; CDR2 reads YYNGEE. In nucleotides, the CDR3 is TGTGCCAACAGCGTGGCGGGGGATGTAGATACGCAGTATTTT. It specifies CANSVAGDVDTQYF.

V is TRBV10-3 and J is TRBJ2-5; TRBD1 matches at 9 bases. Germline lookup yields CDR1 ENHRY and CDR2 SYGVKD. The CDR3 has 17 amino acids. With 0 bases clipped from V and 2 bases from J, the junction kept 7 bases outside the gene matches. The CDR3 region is CAISESGGQGLQETQYF. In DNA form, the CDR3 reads TGTGCCATCAGTGAGTCAGGTGGACAGGGGCTTCAAGAGACCCAGTACTTC.

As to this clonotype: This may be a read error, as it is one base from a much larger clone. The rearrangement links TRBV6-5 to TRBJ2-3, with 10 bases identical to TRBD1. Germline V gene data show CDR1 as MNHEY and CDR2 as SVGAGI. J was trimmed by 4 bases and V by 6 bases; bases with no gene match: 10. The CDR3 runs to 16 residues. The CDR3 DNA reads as TGTGCCAGCAGCCTCGATCGACAGGGGGCATCAGATACGCAGTATTTT. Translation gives CASSLDRQGASDTQYF.

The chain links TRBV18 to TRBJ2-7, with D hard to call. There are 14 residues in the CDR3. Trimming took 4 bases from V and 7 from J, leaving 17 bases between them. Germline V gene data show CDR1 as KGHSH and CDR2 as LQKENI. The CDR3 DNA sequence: TGTGCCAGCTCACTTCGGGTTCACGTCGAAGAGCAGTACTTC. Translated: CASSLRVHVEEQYF.

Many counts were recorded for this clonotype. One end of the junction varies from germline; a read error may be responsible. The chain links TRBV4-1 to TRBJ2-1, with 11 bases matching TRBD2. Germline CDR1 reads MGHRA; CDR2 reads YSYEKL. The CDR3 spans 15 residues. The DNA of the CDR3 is TGTGCCAGCAGCCCGGGACTAGCGGACTACAATGAGCAGTTCTTC. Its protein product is CASSPGLADYNEQFF.

CDR3 loop: CASSLGTFEAFF. The CDR3 DNA follows: TGTGCCAGCAGCCTCGGGACATTTGAAGCTTTCTTT. The chain uses TRBV7-9 and TRBJ1-1; possible D gene TRBD1, 6 bases. The CDR3 spans 12 residues. Germline assignment: CDR1 SEHNR and CDR2 FQNEAQ (reference sequence). Trimming shortened V by 5 bases and J by 7 bases, and 11 bases separated the two germline ends.

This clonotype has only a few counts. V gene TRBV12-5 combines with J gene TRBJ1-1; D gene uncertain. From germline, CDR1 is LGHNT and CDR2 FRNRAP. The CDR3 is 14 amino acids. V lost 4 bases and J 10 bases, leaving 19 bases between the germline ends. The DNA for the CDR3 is TGTGCTAGTGGTTCCTCCCCCCCCGAGGTGGTAGCTTTCTTT. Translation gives CASGSSPPEVVAFF.

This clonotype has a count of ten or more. CDR3 residues: CASSLTGGPSTDTQYF. The CDR3 coding sequence is TGTGCCAGCAGTCTGACAGGGGGTCCTAGCACAGATACGCAGTATTTT. The chain uses TRBV12-3 or TRBV12-4 and TRBJ2-3; 9 bases agree with TRBD1. The CDR3 extends over 16 amino acids. Germline trimming cut 5 bases from V and 0 bases from J; bases unmatched to any gene: 6.